Sequencing of this T cell receptor (beta chain) was carried out in a study of tissue T cells after allogeneic stem cell transplantation. Profiled with immunoSEQ multiplex PCR; TCRdb holds only in-frame clones, not every one. In the table there are about 10,000 clones, 60% of which are singletons. In this sample, this clone is medium-sized. The receptor comes from a woman aged 18-50 years with breast cancer. The starting material was tissue from the jejunum, obtained at autopsy.

CDR3 residues: CASSFGGETQYF. In DNA form, the CDR3 reads TGTGCCAGCAGCTTTGGGGGAGAGACCCAGTACTTC. The chain employs TRBV7-9 and TRBJ2-5; D is perhaps TRBD1 or TRBD2 (5 bases each). CDR1 SEHNR and CDR2 FQNEAQ come from the germline V gene (reference sequence). The ends were cut back, 3 bases at V and 4 bases at J, with 6 bases in the middle. The CDR3 has 12 amino acids.